The text below deals with one TCR beta chain. As yet, its antigen is unknown. Other DNA sequences of this sample code for an identical CDR3. TCRdb keeps only in-frame clones here, not all; method: immunoSEQ multiplex PCR. The sample lists around 15,000 clones, roughly 50% occurring once. The CDR3 has 14 amino acids. V was cut by 3 bases and J by 0 bases, with 9 bases left in between. The germline V gene has CDR1 SGDLS and CDR2 YYNGEE. The data belong to a study of radiation and T cells in renal cell carcinoma. Study-level points and caveats: Baseline intratumoral clonotype presence is unknown without pretreatment biopsies. From baseline, blood top tumor clonotypes peaked at 2 weeks post-radiation.

The treatment here: 15 Gy SBRT to primary tumor, nephrectomy 4 weeks later. Nephrectomy followed 15 Gy stereotactic body radiation by 4 weeks. The tumor was a clear cell renal cell carcinoma. This TCR derives from a woman aged 55-69 years with renal cell carcinoma. The chain is built from TRBV9 and TRBJ1-2; D gene unclear. The sequencing here drew on tumor tissue, taken from a patient whose treatment included radiotherapy and nephrectomy. Written as DNA, the CDR3 is TGTGCCAGCAGCGCCCCTAGAGCTAACTATGGCTACACCTTC. It specifies CASSAPRANYGYTF.